This is a list of T cell receptor beta chains from one sample in a study of Ad26.COV2.S vaccination and SARS-CoV-2 variants. Profiling relied on immunoSEQ multiplex PCR, and the TCRdb table lists in-frame clones only, not all of them. The table records roughly 380,000 clones, 92% of them present only once. The material sequenced was peripheral blood, taken after recovery from COVID-19. These receptors originate from a human donor who had recovered from COVID-19. Each CDR3 is given with its conserved first and last residue. A D gene is named only where the DNA matches it firmly. Size is omitted from some rows. Given values are once, few, many or a class for expanded clones.

d_call: TRBD2
j_call: TRBJ2-3
clone_size: NA
cdr3_length: 14
v_call: TRBV27
cdr3_nt: TGTGCCAGCAGTTCTAGCGGAAGCACAGATACGCAGTATTTT
cdr3_aa: CASSSSGSTDTQYF

d_call: TRBD2
j_call: TRBJ2-3
clone_size: NA
cdr3_length: 16
v_call: TRBV6-6
cdr3_nt: TGTGCCAGCAGCAGACTAGCGGGGGCAAGCACAGATACGCAGTATTTT
cdr3_aa: CASSRLAGASTDTQYF

d_call: TRBD1
j_call: TRBJ2-7
clone_size: NA
cdr3_length: 14
v_call: TRBV11-2
cdr3_nt: TGTGCCAGCAGCTTCCGGACAGGGCTGGACGAGCAGTACTTC
cdr3_aa: CASSFRTGLDEQYF

d_call: TRBD1
j_call: TRBJ2-7
clone_size: NA
cdr3_length: 17
v_call: TRBV18
cdr3_nt: TGTGCCAGCTCACCACCTCTCCGGGACAGGCTCTCCTACGAGCAGTACTTC
cdr3_aa: CASSPPLRDRLSYEQYF

d_call: NA
j_call: TRBJ1-3
clone_size: few
cdr3_length: 15
v_call: TRBV7-6
cdr3_nt: TGTGCCAGCAGCGCCAACATAGGCTCTGGAAACACCATATATTTT
cdr3_aa: CASSANIGSGNTIYF

d_call: TRBD1
j_call: TRBJ2-2
clone_size: NA
cdr3_length: 15
v_call: TRBV3-1/TRBV3-2
cdr3_nt: TGTGCCAGCAGCCAAGTCAGGGGGAGTACCGGGGAGCTGTTTTTT
cdr3_aa: CASSQVRGSTGELFF

d_call: NA
j_call: TRBJ2-3
clone_size: NA
cdr3_length: 14
v_call: TRBV11-3
cdr3_nt: TGTGCCAGCAGCCTACACAGGGGCACAGATACGCAGTATTTT
cdr3_aa: CASSLHRGTDTQYF

d_call: NA
j_call: TRBJ2-3
clone_size: NA
cdr3_length: 14
v_call: TRBV11-3
cdr3_nt: TGTGCCAGCAGCCGATATTTGGCCGCAGCTACGCAGTATTTT
cdr3_aa: CASSRYLAAATQYF

d_call: NA
j_call: TRBJ1-1
clone_size: few
cdr3_length: 15
v_call: TRBV6-2/TRBV6-3
cdr3_nt: TGTGCCAGCAGTTACTCTTTTGGTCCTGCGTCTGAAGCTTTCTTT
cdr3_aa: CASSYSFGPASEAFF

d_call: TRBD2
j_call: TRBJ2-3
clone_size: NA
cdr3_length: 17
v_call: TRBV11-3
cdr3_nt: TGTGCCAGCAGCTTAACCTCACTAGCGGTGGGCACAGATACGCAGTATTTT
cdr3_aa: CASSLTSLAVGTDTQYF

d_call: TRBD2
j_call: TRBJ2-5
clone_size: once
cdr3_length: 13
v_call: TRBV10-3
cdr3_nt: TGTGCCATCAGTGGCCGCGGGGGGGAGACCCAGTACTTC
cdr3_aa: CAISGRGGETQYF

d_call: NA
j_call: TRBJ2-1
clone_size: NA
cdr3_length: 14
v_call: TRBV6-5
cdr3_nt: TGTGCCAGCAGTTACTCGAGGGTTATCGATGAGCAGTTCTTC
cdr3_aa: CASSYSRVIDEQFF

d_call: NA
j_call: TRBJ2-3
clone_size: NA
cdr3_length: 17
v_call: TRBV21-1
cdr3_nt: TGTGCCAGCAGCCGAAAGGAGACTAGCGGGGGCACAGATACGCAGTATTTT
cdr3_aa: CASSRKETSGGTDTQYF

d_call: NA
j_call: TRBJ1-2
clone_size: NA
cdr3_length: 11
v_call: TRBV5-4
cdr3_nt: TGTGCCAGCAGTTCTGCCCAGATCTACACCTTC
cdr3_aa: CASSSAQIYTF

d_call: NA
j_call: TRBJ1-1
clone_size: NA
cdr3_length: 15
v_call: TRBV7-9
cdr3_nt: TGTGCCAGCAGCTCACTGGACAGTATGAACACTGAAGCTTTCTTT
cdr3_aa: CASSSLDSMNTEAFF

d_call: NA
j_call: TRBJ1-3
clone_size: NA
cdr3_length: 16
v_call: TRBV5-1
cdr3_nt: TGCGCCAGCAGCTCCCAACCGGGGCGCTCTGGAAACACCATATATTTT
cdr3_aa: CASSSQPGRSGNTIYF

d_call: NA
j_call: TRBJ1-5
clone_size: once
cdr3_length: 16
v_call: TRBV7-2
cdr3_nt: TGTGCCAGCACCATCTTGGCGGGGTCGGGCGGGCAGCCCCAGCATTTT
cdr3_aa: CASTILAGSGGQPQHF

d_call: NA
j_call: TRBJ1-1
clone_size: NA
cdr3_length: 14
v_call: TRBV6-5
cdr3_nt: TGTGCCAGCAGCTGGGACGGATTGAACACTGAAGCTTTCTTT
cdr3_aa: CASSWDGLNTEAFF

d_call: TRBD1
j_call: TRBJ1-2
clone_size: NA
cdr3_length: 14
v_call: TRBV4-1
cdr3_nt: TGCGCCAGCAGCCCGCCTTTTGAGACAGGGGCAGAGACCTTC
cdr3_aa: CASSPPFETGAETF

d_call: TRBD2
j_call: TRBJ2-2
clone_size: once
cdr3_length: 20
v_call: TRBV9
cdr3_nt: TGTGCCAGCAGCGGTACAACGGGACTAGCGGGGGCGCGGGGGACCGGGGAGCTGTTTTTT
cdr3_aa: CASSGTTGLAGARGTGELFF

d_call: NA
j_call: TRBJ1-6
clone_size: NA
cdr3_length: 17
v_call: TRBV2
cdr3_nt: TGTGCCAGCAGTGCCCCTGACAGGCTCTCCTATAATTCACCCCTCCACTTT
cdr3_aa: CASSAPDRLSYNSPLHF

d_call: NA
j_call: TRBJ1-3
clone_size: NA
cdr3_length: 18
v_call: TRBV21-1
cdr3_nt: TGTGCCAGCAGCCCGGACAAAAGGGACAGCTCCTCTGGAAACACCATATATTTT
cdr3_aa: CASSPDKRDSSSGNTIYF

d_call: TRBD2
j_call: TRBJ2-7
clone_size: NA
cdr3_length: 17
v_call: TRBV2
cdr3_nt: TGTGCCAGCAGTGAAAGGCTAGCGGGGGGCCCGGGGTCCGAGCAGTACTTC
cdr3_aa: CASSERLAGGPGSEQYF

d_call: NA
j_call: TRBJ2-6
clone_size: NA
cdr3_length: 18
v_call: TRBV5-4
cdr3_nt: TGTGCCAGCAGCTTGCTGGCAGGTTCCTTCTCTGGGGCCAACGTCCTGACTTTC
cdr3_aa: CASSLLAGSFSGANVLTF

d_call: NA
j_call: TRBJ2-5
clone_size: NA
cdr3_length: 15
v_call: TRBV19
cdr3_nt: TGTGCCAGTAGTACTCAACGACAGTCGGTCGAGACCCAGTACTTC
cdr3_aa: CASSTQRQSVETQYF

d_call: NA
j_call: TRBJ2-7
clone_size: NA
cdr3_length: 14
v_call: TRBV5-4
cdr3_nt: TGTGCCAGCAGCTTGGATGGGTTCGCCTACGAGCAGTACTTC
cdr3_aa: CASSLDGFAYEQYF

d_call: NA
j_call: TRBJ2-7
clone_size: NA
cdr3_length: 14
v_call: TRBV18
cdr3_nt: TGTGCCAGCTCACCGGACCGGTTAAACTACGAGCAGTACTTC
cdr3_aa: CASSPDRLNYEQYF

d_call: TRBD1
j_call: TRBJ1-2
clone_size: NA
cdr3_length: 12
v_call: TRBV18
cdr3_nt: TGTGCCAGCTCAGAACGACAGGGAGGCTACACCTTC
cdr3_aa: CASSERQGGYTF

d_call: TRBD1
j_call: TRBJ1-4
clone_size: NA
cdr3_length: 16
v_call: TRBV19
cdr3_nt: TGTGCCAGTATCGGGTTGAGCGGACAGGGTTTTGAAAAACTGTTTTTT
cdr3_aa: CASIGLSGQGFEKLFF

d_call: TRBD1
j_call: TRBJ2-7
clone_size: NA
cdr3_length: 15
v_call: TRBV5-1
cdr3_nt: TGCGCCAGCAGCTTGGGGACAGGTCCGACCTACGAGCAGTACTTC
cdr3_aa: CASSLGTGPTYEQYF

d_call: TRBD2
j_call: TRBJ2-1
clone_size: NA
cdr3_length: 15
v_call: TRBV11-3
cdr3_nt: TGTGCCAGCAGCCCAAGCGGGGGCGCGTACAATGAGCAGTTCTTC
cdr3_aa: CASSPSGGAYNEQFF

d_call: NA
j_call: TRBJ2-1
clone_size: NA
cdr3_length: 13
v_call: TRBV5-6
cdr3_nt: TGTGCCAGCAGCTTGGGAGGGGACAATGAGCAGTTCTTC
cdr3_aa: CASSLGGDNEQFF

d_call: TRBD1
j_call: TRBJ1-5
clone_size: NA
cdr3_length: 18
v_call: TRBV7-9
cdr3_nt: TGTGCCAGCAGCTACTCGACAGGGGAGTTGGGGAGCAATCAGCCCCAGCATTTT
cdr3_aa: CASSYSTGELGSNQPQHF

d_call: TRBD1
j_call: TRBJ1-1
clone_size: NA
cdr3_length: 15
v_call: TRBV9
cdr3_nt: TGTGCCAGCAGCGTAGCTTTAAGGGGACAGGGAAGAGCTTTCTTT
cdr3_aa: CASSVALRGQGRAFF

d_call: NA
j_call: TRBJ1-4
clone_size: NA
cdr3_length: 16
v_call: TRBV7-9
cdr3_nt: TGTGCCAGCAGCTTAGCGGGGACACCGGACTTTCAAAAACTGTTTTTT
cdr3_aa: CASSLAGTPDFQKLFF

d_call: NA
j_call: TRBJ1-5
clone_size: NA
cdr3_length: 12
v_call: TRBV6-1
cdr3_nt: TGTGCCAGCAGTGAAAGTAATCAGCCCCAGCATTTT
cdr3_aa: CASSESNQPQHF

d_call: TRBD1
j_call: TRBJ2-7
clone_size: NA
cdr3_length: 13
v_call: TRBV5-6
cdr3_nt: TGTGCCAGCAGCGAGACAGGGTTCTACGAGCAGTACTTC
cdr3_aa: CASSETGFYEQYF

d_call: NA
j_call: TRBJ1-2
clone_size: NA
cdr3_length: 14
v_call: TRBV6-2/TRBV6-3
cdr3_nt: TGTGCCAGCAGTTACGCGACCCTCGGCTATGGCTACACCTTC
cdr3_aa: CASSYATLGYGYTF

d_call: NA
j_call: TRBJ1-1
clone_size: NA
cdr3_length: 14
v_call: TRBV6-5
cdr3_nt: TGTGCCAGCATCCCGGTCCAAACAAACACTGAAGCTTTCTTT
cdr3_aa: CASIPVQTNTEAFF

d_call: NA
j_call: TRBJ2-5
clone_size: NA
cdr3_length: 14
v_call: TRBV6-1
cdr3_nt: TGTGCCAGCAGTGAAATGCAGGGGCGCGAGACCCAGTACTTC
cdr3_aa: CASSEMQGRETQYF

d_call: NA
j_call: TRBJ1-5
clone_size: once
cdr3_length: 17
v_call: TRBV18
cdr3_nt: TGTGCCAGCTCCCCCTTGGGACCGACATATAGCAATCAGCCCCAGCATTTT
cdr3_aa: CASSPLGPTYSNQPQHF

d_call: NA
j_call: TRBJ1-1
clone_size: NA
cdr3_length: 12
v_call: TRBV28
cdr3_nt: TGTGCCAGCAGTTTTCGGGGGTCTGAAGCTTTCTTT
cdr3_aa: CASSFRGSEAFF

d_call: NA
j_call: TRBJ1-2
clone_size: NA
cdr3_length: 13
v_call: TRBV19
cdr3_nt: TGTGCCAGTAGTGAGGCCCTTGCGAGTGGCTACACCTTC
cdr3_aa: CASSEALASGYTF

d_call: TRBD2
j_call: TRBJ2-5
clone_size: NA
cdr3_length: 16
v_call: TRBV14
cdr3_nt: TGTGCCAGCAGCCAAGACCCTCCGGGGGGCCAAGAGACCCAGTACTTC
cdr3_aa: CASSQDPPGGQETQYF

d_call: NA
j_call: TRBJ2-5
clone_size: NA
cdr3_length: 15
v_call: TRBV6-1
cdr3_nt: TGTGCCAGCAGTGAAGCTTGGGATTTATGGGAGACCCAGTACTTC
cdr3_aa: CASSEAWDLWETQYF

d_call: NA
j_call: TRBJ2-7
clone_size: NA
cdr3_length: 14
v_call: TRBV6-1
cdr3_nt: TGTGCCAGCAGTGAGAGTAAAGGGAAACACGAGCAGTACTTC
cdr3_aa: CASSESKGKHEQYF

d_call: NA
j_call: TRBJ1-5
clone_size: NA
cdr3_length: 16
v_call: TRBV7-8
cdr3_nt: TGTGCCAGCAGCTCGGAACAGGGAGGTAGCAATCAGCCCCAGCATTTT
cdr3_aa: CASSSEQGGSNQPQHF

d_call: NA
j_call: TRBJ1-1
clone_size: NA
cdr3_length: 18
v_call: TRBV4-1
cdr3_nt: TGCGCCAGCAGCCAAGCCCCCGGGGGGGGCAGGAGGAACACTGAAGCTTTCTTT
cdr3_aa: CASSQAPGGGRRNTEAFF

d_call: NA
j_call: TRBJ2-7
clone_size: NA
cdr3_length: 14
v_call: TRBV5-1
cdr3_nt: TGCGCCAGCAGCCCTGAGGGGTTTGCCTACGAGCAGTACTTC
cdr3_aa: CASSPEGFAYEQYF

d_call: TRBD1
j_call: TRBJ1-2
clone_size: NA
cdr3_length: 15
v_call: TRBV4-3
cdr3_nt: TGCGCCAGCAGCCCTGATAAGGACAGGATCTATGGCTACACCTTC
cdr3_aa: CASSPDKDRIYGYTF

d_call: NA
j_call: TRBJ1-1
clone_size: once
cdr3_length: 15
v_call: TRBV2
cdr3_nt: TGTGCCAGCAGGTGGGGCTCCAGGCTCGCTACTGAAGCTTTCTTT
cdr3_aa: CASRWGSRLATEAFF

d_call: NA
j_call: TRBJ2-3
clone_size: NA
cdr3_length: 14
v_call: TRBV5-4
cdr3_nt: TGTGCCAGCAGTGAGGACTACCCCCCTGATACGCAGTATTTT
cdr3_aa: CASSEDYPPDTQYF

d_call: NA
j_call: TRBJ1-4
clone_size: NA
cdr3_length: 17
v_call: TRBV13
cdr3_nt: TGTGCCAGCAGCGTCTCGGGTCGAAGAACTACCGATGAAAAACTGTTTTTT
cdr3_aa: CASSVSGRRTTDEKLFF

d_call: NA
j_call: TRBJ1-1
clone_size: NA
cdr3_length: 13
v_call: TRBV13
cdr3_nt: TGTGCCAGCAGCTTAGGGGGGTCGGGTGAAGCTTTCTTT
cdr3_aa: CASSLGGSGEAFF

d_call: TRBD2
j_call: TRBJ2-3
clone_size: NA
cdr3_length: 14
v_call: TRBV7-3
cdr3_nt: TGTGCCAGCAGTCAACTAGCGGGGACAGATACGCAGTATTTT
cdr3_aa: CASSQLAGTDTQYF

d_call: NA
j_call: TRBJ2-2
clone_size: NA
cdr3_length: 15
v_call: TRBV19
cdr3_nt: TGTGCCAGTAGTATATTGACTGCGAACACCGGGGAGCTGTTTTTT
cdr3_aa: CASSILTANTGELFF

d_call: NA
j_call: TRBJ2-7
clone_size: NA
cdr3_length: 12
v_call: TRBV18
cdr3_nt: TGTGCCAGCTCACCTAAACGGAACGAGCAGTACTTC
cdr3_aa: CASSPKRNEQYF

d_call: NA
j_call: TRBJ1-4
clone_size: NA
cdr3_length: 17
v_call: TRBV19
cdr3_nt: TGTGCCAGTAGTATAGAATGGGCCGGCCATATCGGTGAAAAACTGTTTTTT
cdr3_aa: CASSIEWAGHIGEKLFF

d_call: TRBD1
j_call: TRBJ2-3
clone_size: NA
cdr3_length: 14
v_call: TRBV10-3
cdr3_nt: TGTGCCATCAGTGAGTCCAGGGGGCAAGATACGCAGTATTTT
cdr3_aa: CAISESRGQDTQYF

d_call: NA
j_call: TRBJ1-4
clone_size: once
cdr3_length: 13
v_call: TRBV14
cdr3_nt: TGTGCCAGCAGCCAGACCTGGGGGTCGGAACTGTTTTTT
cdr3_aa: CASSQTWGSELFF